This passage covers 16 T cell receptor beta chains from one sample sequenced in a study of T cell repertoires in ileal Crohn's disease. TCRdb keeps only in-frame clones here, not all; method: immunoSEQ multiplex PCR. The sample records more than 2,000 clones, about 73% being singletons. Lamina propria lymphocytes from surgical specimens were isolated on a density gradient before sorting. The sequenced sample was CD8+ T cells from ileum. Receptors originate from an adult with Crohn's disease. Some clones in this sample may be carry-over from other donors' samples.

The genes are TRBV7-2 and TRBJ2-3; D gene ambiguous. This CDR3 spans 11 amino acids. Trimming removed 5 bases at V and 6 bases at J, with 6 bases between. CDR1 and CDR2 from the germline V gene are SGHTA and FQGNSA. CDR3 in DNA: TGTGCCAGCAGCCCTAGGGATACGCAGTATTTT. Residues: CASSPRDTQYF.

CDR3 loop: CASSPRTSGSMDEQFF. DNA of the CDR3: TGTGCCAGCAGCCCCCGGACTAGCGGGAGTATGGATGAGCAGTTCTTC. The J gene is TRBJ2-1, the V gene TRBV11-3; TRBD2 aligns across 13 bases. The CDR3 sequence is 16 residues long. Trimming took 5 bases from V and 8 from J; bases not matched to a gene: 9. Germline-derived CDR1 and CDR2 are SGHNT and YENEEA. Filled out from reference TRBV11-3 and TRBJ2-1, the complete variable domain reads EAGVVQSPRYKIIEKKQPVAFWCNPISGHNTLYWYLQNLGQGPELLIRYENEEAVDDSQLPKDRFSAERLKGVDSTLKIQPAELGDSAVYLCASSPRTSGSMDEQFFGPGTRLTVL.

The CDR3 region is CASSLALGAIGYEQYF. CDR3 in DNA: TGTGCCAGCAGCTTGGCCCTGGGGGCGATTGGCTACGAGCAGTACTTC. The V gene is TRBV5-5, the J gene TRBJ2-7; the D gene is possibly TRBD1 (6 bases). The CDR3 runs 16 residues. Germline V gene sequence: CDR1 SGHKS, CDR2 YYEKEE (reference sequence). With 0 bases removed from V and 3 bases from J, the gap between germline ends came to 16 bases. The full variable domain, its missing parts supplied by reference TRBV5-5 and TRBJ2-7, is DAGVTQSPTHLIKTRGQQVTLRCSPISGHKSVSWYQQVLGQGPQFIFQYYEKEERGRGNFPDRFSARQFPNYSSELNVNALLLGDSALYLCASSLALGAIGYEQYFGPGTRLTVT.

CDR3: CASSHGNTIYF. CDR3 nucleotide sequence: TGTGCCAGCAGCCATGGAAACACCATATATTTT. The chain employs TRBV6-6 and TRBJ1-3; D gene uncertain. The V gene lost 6 bases and the J gene lost 3 bases, with 3 bases spanning the gap. The V gene's germline CDR1 is MNHNY and CDR2 SVGAGI (reference sequence). The CDR3 totals 11 residues.

The chain combines TRBV28 with TRBJ2-7, with 9 bases matching TRBD1. Germline V gene data show CDR1 as MDHEN and CDR2 as SYDVKM. Germline trimming cut 5 bases from V and 4 bases from J; bases unmatched to any gene: 9. There are 15 residues in the CDR3. DNA of the CDR3: TGTGCCAGCAGTCCCAGACAGGGGGGAGAATACGAGCAGTACTTC. Amino acids: CASSPRQGGEYEQYF.

This chain joins TRBV6-4 and TRBJ2-1, with D possibly TRBD2 on 6 matching bases. Per the germline V gene, CDR1 is MRHNA and CDR2 is SNTAGT. This CDR3 is 15 amino acids long. The V end lost 4 bases, the J end lost 6 bases, and 16 bases lay between the germline ends. CDR3 sequence reads: CASSAWAGPTNEQFF. In DNA form, the CDR3 reads TGTGCCAGCAGTGCCTGGGCGGGGCCCACCAATGAGCAGTTCTTC.

This clone is deemed medium-sized. One junction end does not reproduce the germline sequence, and a read error may be involved. In nucleotides, the CDR3 is TGTGCCAGCAGTTCAAATCCGGGACAGGTCGGAGAGTTT. Its protein is CASSSNPGQVGEF. The gene calls are TRBV6-5 and TRBJ1-1, with 8 bases that match TRBD1. The CDR3 covers 13 residues. Germline V CDR1 and CDR2: MNHEY, SVGAGI.

The sample holds a few counts of this clone. The chain carries TRBV27 and TRBJ1-2; 7 positions agree with TRBD1. The CDR3 length is 15 residues. Germline V gives CDR1 MNHEY, CDR2 SMNVEV (reference sequence). V gave up 2 bases and J gave up 7 bases; unmatched junction bases: 10. In DNA form, the CDR3 reads TGTGCCAGCAGTTTAACTCCGTCAGGGGGAGGTGGCTACACCTTC. Translated: CASSLTPSGGGGYTF.

CDR3 amino acids: CASSVGGSQQPQHF. CDR3 nucleotide sequence: TGTGCCAGCAGCGTAGGAGGATCACAACAGCCCCAGCATTTT. The rearrangement links TRBV9 to TRBJ1-5; the D is unclear. From germline, CDR1 is SGDLS and CDR2 YYNGEE. V was trimmed by 0 bases and J by 7 bases, leaving 11 bases between them. The CDR3 consists of 14 residues.

J is TRBJ2-7 and V is TRBV4-1; 7 bases align to TRBD1. The CDR3 is 16 residues long. Germline lookup yields CDR1 MGHRA and CDR2 YSYEKL. J gave up 1 base and V 1 base, and 7 bases lay outside the gene matches. CDR3 sequence reads: CASSQVPLQGSYEQYF. For the CDR3, the DNA is TGCGCCAGCAGCCAAGTCCCCCTACAGGGGTCCTACGAGCAGTACTTC.

The CDR3 sequence is CAWSVAGNTEAFF. As DNA, the CDR3 is TGTGCCTGGAGTGTAGCGGGGAACACTGAAGCTTTCTTT. V and J are TRBV30 and TRBJ1-1; D gene ambiguous. The V and J ends lost 0 bases and 1 base respectively, with 6 bases between them. The CDR3 totals 13 residues. Germline CDR1 is GTSNPN and CDR2 is SVGIG (reference sequence).

This clone was recorded once. The V and J genes are TRBV29-1 and TRBJ2-3, with TRBD2 matching 10 bases. The V and J ends lost 6 bases and 1 base, in that order; junction bases with no gene match: 7. CDR1 and CDR2 from the germline V gene are SQVTM and ANQGSEA. This CDR3 spans 15 amino acids. This chain's CDR3 is CSVNGGTSGTDTQYF. The CDR3 coding sequence is TGCAGCGTGAACGGAGGGACTAGCGGCACAGATACGCAGTATTTT.

For this clone: This sample also contains other DNA sequences that code for the same CDR3. The J gene is TRBJ2-7, the V gene TRBV27; 8 bases match TRBD1. This CDR3 comprises 14 residues. With 2 bases clipped from V and 3 bases from J, the junction kept 3 bases outside the gene matches. In germline, CDR1 is MNHEY, CDR2 SMNVEV (reference sequence). The CDR3, as DNA: TGTGCCAGCAGTTTACAGGGGGCTAACTACGAGCAGTACTTC. Translating it yields CASSLQGANYEQYF.

The J gene is TRBJ1-2, the V gene TRBV10-3, with D possibly being TRBD1 (5 bases). The CDR3 spans 17 residues. Germline CDR1 reads ENHRY; CDR2 reads SYGVKD. Between the trimmed V and J ends, which lost 0 bases and 4 bases, there was a span of 18 bases. CDR3 region: CAISESFEGASVYGYTF. CDR3 in DNA: TGTGCCATCAGTGAGTCGTTCGAAGGGGCTTCTGTCTATGGCTACACCTTC.

The chain employs TRBV7-9 and TRBJ2-7; 10 nucleotides line up with TRBD1. V lost 2 bases and J lost 6; bases outside the gene matches: 10. The CDR3 length is 16 residues. Looked up from germline, CDR1 is SEHNR and CDR2 is FQNEAQ (reference sequence). CDR3 sequence: CASSLRSGTGVVEQYF. The DNA of the CDR3 is TGTGCCAGCAGCTTAAGATCCGGGACAGGGGTGGTCGAGCAGTACTTC.

This clone is deemed medium-sized. This CDR3 is also generated by other DNA sequences in the sample. The rearrangement links TRBV19 to TRBJ2-7; D is perhaps TRBD1 (6 bases). V lost 4 bases to trimming and J lost 1 base, with 8 bases between them. The CDR3 runs 13 residues. Germline V gene sequence: CDR1 LNHDA, CDR2 SQIVND (reference sequence). DNA for the CDR3: TGTGCCAGTAGTACGGACAGTTCCTACGAGCAGTACTTC. It is translated as CASSTDSSYEQYF.